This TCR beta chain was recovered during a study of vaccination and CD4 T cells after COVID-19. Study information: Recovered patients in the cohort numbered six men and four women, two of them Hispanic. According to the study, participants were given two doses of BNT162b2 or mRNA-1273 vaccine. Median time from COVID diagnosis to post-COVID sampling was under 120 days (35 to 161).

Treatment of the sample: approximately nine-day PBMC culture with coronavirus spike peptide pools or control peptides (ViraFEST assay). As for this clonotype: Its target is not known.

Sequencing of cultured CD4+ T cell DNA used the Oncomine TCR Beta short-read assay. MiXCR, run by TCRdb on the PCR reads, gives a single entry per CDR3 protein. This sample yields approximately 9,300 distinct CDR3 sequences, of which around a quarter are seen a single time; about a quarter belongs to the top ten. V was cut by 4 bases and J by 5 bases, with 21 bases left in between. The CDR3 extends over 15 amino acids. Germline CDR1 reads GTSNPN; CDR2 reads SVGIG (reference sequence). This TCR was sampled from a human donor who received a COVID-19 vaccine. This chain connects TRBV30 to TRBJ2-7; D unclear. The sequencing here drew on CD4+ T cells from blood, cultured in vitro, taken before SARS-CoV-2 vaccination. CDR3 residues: CAWTKNFQRSHEQYF. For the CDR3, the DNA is TGTGCCTGGACCAAGAACTTTCAACGGAGTCACGAGCAGTACTTC.